The 30 T cell receptor beta chains listed next were all sequenced from one sample in a study of cytomegalovirus exposure and HLA in healthy donors. The PCR employed 60 Vbeta primers together with 13 Jbeta primers. Using immunoSEQ multiplex PCR, the repertoire was profiled, and TCRdb retains in-frame clones only, with some absent. The sample holds 200,000 to 250,000 clones, around four fifths seen once. Sequences were obtained from PBMCs. The source of these receptors is a middle-aged woman in good health and CMV-seronegative.

This rearrangement joins TRBV7-6 to TRBJ2-7; 8 nucleotides line up with TRBD2. The CDR3 has 14 residues. The germline CDR1 and CDR2 sequences are SGHVS and FNYEAQ. The V segment lost 5 bases and the J segment 2 bases; nucleotides outside the gene matches: 5. The CDR3 coding sequence is TGTGCCAGCAGCACCAGCGGGGGCCCCTACGAGCAGTACTTC. Translated, it gives CASSTSGGPYEQYF.

The gene calls are TRBV30 and TRBJ2-2, with a weak D call TRBD1 (6 bases). This CDR3 has 14 amino acids. V was shortened by 8 bases and J by 0 bases, with 13 bases between the two germline ends. Germline lookup yields CDR1 GTSNPN and CDR2 SVGIG (reference sequence). CDR3 in DNA: TGTGCCGTACAGGGTAGGGCGAACACCGGGGAGCTGTTTTTT. Its translation: CAVQGRANTGELFF. Combining the CDR3 with reference TRBV30 and TRBJ2-2 gives the whole variable domain SQTIHQWPATLVQPVGSPLSLECTVEGTSNPNLYWYRQAAGRGLQLLFYSVGIGQISSEVPQNLSASRPQDRQFILSSKKLLLSDSGFYLCAVQGRANTGELFFGEGSRLTVL.

The chain has TRBV30 and TRBJ2-1; TRBD1 agrees at 7 bases. This CDR3 is built from 13 residues. Germline V gene sequence: CDR1 GTSNPN, CDR2 SVGIG (reference sequence). The J segment lost 5 bases and the V segment lost 3 bases, leaving 4 bases of the junction unmatched. This chain's CDR3 is CAWSRDSNNEQFF. In DNA form, the CDR3 reads TGTGCCTGGAGCCGGGACAGCAACAATGAGCAGTTCTTC.

The CDR3 region is CASSLLGRSNNEQYF. The CDR3 DNA reads as TGTGCCAGCAGTTTACTGGGGCGCTCCAATAACGAGCAGTACTTC. The chain employs TRBV27 and TRBJ2-7, with D perhaps TRBD1 (5 bases). The CDR3 has 15 residues. Trimming took 2 bases from V and 5 from J, leaving 16 bases between them. The germline CDR1 and CDR2 sequences are MNHEY and SMNVEV (reference sequence).

This clone was recorded only once. The V and J genes are TRBV10-3 and TRBJ1-5; 7 nucleotides align to TRBD1. The CDR3 is 14 amino acids. Germline loops: CDR1 ENHRY, CDR2 SYGVKD. The V and J ends lost 6 bases and 1 base, in that order; junction bases with no gene match: 3. The CDR3 sequence: CAIRGQTSNQPQHF. The CDR3 coding sequence is TGTGCCATCAGGGGACAGACAAGCAATCAGCCCCAGCATTTT.

This clone was picked up one time. The V and J genes are TRBV5-1 and TRBJ2-2; 8 bases fit TRBD1. The germline V gene encodes CDR1 SGHRS and CDR2 YFSETQ. V lost 4 bases to trimming and J lost 4 bases; unmatched junction nucleotides: 9. The CDR3 sequence is 16 residues long. DNA of the CDR3: TGCGCCAGCAGCCGGGGGACAGGAGATCTCACCGGGGAGCTGTTTTTT. Encoded protein: CASSRGTGDLTGELFF.

V is TRBV28 and J is TRBJ1-1; weak D call: TRBD1 (6 bases). V lost 3 bases and J lost 4, with 12 bases in between. The CDR3 covers 14 residues. Per the germline V gene, CDR1 is MDHEN and CDR2 is SYDVKM. CDR3 sequence reads: CASSLDRGRTEAFF. In DNA, the CDR3 is TGTGCCAGCAGTTTGGACAGAGGCCGCACTGAAGCTTTCTTT.

This chain links TRBV18 with TRBJ1-5; TRBD1 might be the D (5 bases). Germline CDR1 is KGHSH and CDR2 is LQKENI. This CDR3 is built from 14 residues. The V gene lost 6 bases and the J gene lost 6 bases, with 15 bases spanning the gap. Written as DNA, the CDR3 is TGTGCCAGCTCCTCAGGGTCCGCAAGTCAGCCCCAGCATTTT. It yields the protein CASSSGSASQPQHF.

This clone was recorded once. The gene calls are TRBV5-6 and TRBJ2-1; 8 bases fit TRBD1. From germline, CDR1 is SGHDT and CDR2 YYEEEE. CDR3 size: 16 residues. Germline trimming cut 6 bases from V and 8 bases from J; bases unmatched to any gene: 16. CDR3 coding DNA: TGTGCCAGCACCCCCCAGGCTGGACAGGGCGTGGATGAGCAGTTCTTC. Translated: CASTPQAGQGVDEQFF. Full variable domain (rest looked up from reference TRBV5-6 and TRBJ2-1): DAGVTQSPTHLIKTRGQQVTLRCSPKSGHDTVSWYQQALGQGPQFIFQYYEEEERQRGNFPDRFSGHQFPNYSSELNVNALLLGDSALYLCASTPQAGQGVDEQFFGPGTRLTVL.

J is TRBJ1-2 and V is TRBV7-3, with 12 bases that match TRBD1. V trimming: 5 bases; J trimming: 8 bases; junction bases outside the gene matches: 9. In germline, CDR1 is SGHTA, CDR2 FQGTGA. This CDR3 spans 15 amino acids. CDR3 DNA sequence: TGTGCCAGCAGCCCCCAGGGACAGGGGGCGCAAGGCTACACCTTC. It translates to CASSPQGQGAQGYTF.

The genes are TRBV19 and TRBJ2-7; 9 nucleotides agree with TRBD2. V was clipped by 1 base and J by 3 bases; unmatched bases: 4. CDR3 length: 15 residues. The germline V gene has CDR1 LNHDA and CDR2 SQIVND (reference sequence). Written as DNA, the CDR3 is TGTGCCAGTAGTATAGGCCCTAGCGGGGTCTACGAGCAGTACTTC. Translated: CASSIGPSGVYEQYF.

The V gene is TRBV4-2, the J gene TRBJ2-5; D possibly corresponds to TRBD1 (5 bases). The J call may be faulty, since TRBJ2-7 better matches the DNA end. CDR3 size: 12 residues. Germline CDR1 and CDR2: LGHNA and YNFKEQ. The CDR3, as DNA: TGTGCCAGCAGCCTCGACAGCTACGAGCAGTACTTC. This sequence encodes CASSLDSYEQYF.

The V gene is TRBV5-1, the J gene TRBJ1-2; a possible D gene is TRBD1 (6 bases). V was cut by 0 bases and J by 10 bases, with 13 bases left in between. Germline V gene data show CDR1 as SGHRS and CDR2 as YFSETQ. The CDR3 runs to 13 residues. CDR3 residues: CASSLEGGRDYTF. The DNA of the CDR3 is TGCGCCAGCAGCTTGGAAGGGGGTCGAGACTACACCTTC.

The J gene is TRBJ1-2, the V gene TRBV6-4; 9 positions match TRBD1. In germline, CDR1 is MRHNA, CDR2 SNTAGT. The CDR3 is 14 amino acids. V lost 6 bases to trimming and J lost 10 bases; unmatched junction nucleotides: 12. The CDR3 region has the DNA TGTGCCAGCAGCGTACAGGGGGCGCCCAGAGACTACACCTTC. Translated, it gives CASSVQGAPRDYTF.

This chain connects TRBV6-5 to TRBJ2-1, with D possibly matching TRBD2 (6 bases). CDR3 length: 16 residues. CDR1 is MNHEY, CDR2 SVGAGI, per germline. Trimming took off 2 bases at V and 0 bases at J, with 11 bases between the two ends. CDR3 nucleotides: TGTGCCAGCAGTTACGTGCGGGGAGGCTCCTACAATGAGCAGTTCTTC. As protein: CASSYVRGGSYNEQFF.

In regard to this clone: The germline gene is not matched at one end of the junction; a read error may be the cause. The chain combines TRBV13 with TRBJ2-6, with D tentatively TRBD1 (7 bases). Germline loops: CDR1 PRHDT, CDR2 FYEKMQ (reference sequence). This CDR3 is built from 16 residues. Here the CDR3 reads CASSLGGGTGANVLTF. In nucleotides, the CDR3 is TGTGCCAGCAGCCTAGGAGGGGGCACTGGGGCCAACGTCCTGACTTTC.

This sequence joins TRBV18 and TRBJ2-7, with 7 bases lining up with TRBD1. CDR3 length: 14 amino acids. CDR1 and CDR2 (germline): KGHSH, LQKENI. The ends lost 5 bases at V and 6 bases at J; junction bases unmatched: 10. CDR3 sequence reads: CASSTIYRGREQYF. DNA of the CDR3: TGTGCCAGCTCAACTATCTACAGGGGACGCGAGCAGTACTTC.

Concerning this clone itself: Other DNA sequences in this specimen translate into the identical CDR3. V gene TRBV18 combines with J gene TRBJ1-1; D is unresolved. Germline V CDR1 and CDR2: KGHSH, LQKENI. The CDR3 contains 11 residues. The V end was cut by 6 bases, the J end by 4 bases, with 6 bases between. The DNA of the CDR3 is TGTGCCAGCTCCCCGGGCACTGAAGCTTTCTTT. It codes for CASSPGTEAFF.

This clone occurred a few times. The rearrangement joins TRBV4-3 to TRBJ2-4; TRBD1 aligns across 9 bases. The J segment lost 6 bases and the V segment lost 1 base, leaving 7 bases of the junction unmatched. Looked up from germline, CDR1 is LGHNA and CDR2 is YSLEER. The CDR3 contains 16 residues. In nucleotides, the CDR3 is TGCGCCAGCAGCCAAGTCGCACAGGGGGCGAGAAACATTCAGTACTTC. Translating gives CASSQVAQGARNIQYF.

CDR3 DNA sequence: TGTGCCAGCACCCCTGCCGGACAGAACTTGGAGACCCAGTACTTC. As protein: CASTPAGQNLETQYF. This sequence joins TRBV5-6 and TRBJ2-5, with a tentative D call TRBD1 (6 bases). The CDR3 runs to 15 residues. Germline-derived CDR1 and CDR2 are SGHDT and YYEEEE. Trimming cost V 6 bases and J 5 bases, with 20 bases left between them.

The genes are TRBV28 and TRBJ1-2; D unresolved. Germline CDR1 reads MDHEN; CDR2 reads SYDVKM. The length of the CDR3 is 11 residues. Trimming left V 8 bases short and J 2 bases short, with 6 bases between. CDR3 DNA: TGTGCCAGCGTGACAAACTATGGCTACACCTTC. This sequence encodes CASVTNYGYTF.

The sample holds a few counts of this clone. This chain links TRBV7-8 with TRBJ2-5; 11 nucleotides align to TRBD1. CDR3 size: 17 residues. Germline V gene sequence: CDR1 SGHVS, CDR2 FQNEAQ. Trimming at V came to 2 bases and at J to 5 bases, leaving 10 bases not matched to a gene. The CDR3 reads CASSLLSGQGAAETQYF. The CDR3 DNA reads as TGTGCCAGCAGCTTACTCTCAGGACAGGGGGCTGCGGAGACCCAGTACTTC.

The chain joins TRBV15 to TRBJ2-5; 7 bases match TRBD2. Germline V CDR1 and CDR2: LNHNV, YYDKDF (reference sequence). The CDR3 totals 16 residues. Trimming at V came to 1 base and at J to 5 bases, leaving 10 bases not matched to a gene. The CDR3 DNA follows: TGTGCCACCAGCAGAGGAACTAGCGCACTAGGGGAGACCCAGTACTTC. Translating gives CATSRGTSALGETQYF.

The rearrangement uses TRBV5-4 and TRBJ1-1; TRBD1 aligns across 7 bases. The CDR3 sequence is 15 residues long. J lost 2 bases, V lost 2 bases, and 6 bases had no gene match. Germline V gene data show CDR1 as SGHNT and CDR2 as YYREEE (reference sequence). The CDR3 protein is CASSFLDRANTEAFF. The CDR3 DNA is TGTGCCAGCAGCTTCTTAGACAGGGCTAACACTGAAGCTTTCTTT.

This chain links TRBV28 with TRBJ2-7; possibly TRBD2 for D (6 bases). The CDR3 sequence is 15 residues long. The V and J ends lost 6 bases and 2 bases respectively, with 17 bases between them. CDR1 is MDHEN and CDR2 is SYDVKM in the germline V gene. The CDR3 is CASSPPGTGAYEQYF. In DNA form, the CDR3 reads TGTGCCAGCAGCCCTCCCGGGACGGGAGCCTACGAGCAGTACTTC.

This clone was detected a few times. The rearrangement uses TRBV4-3 and TRBJ2-7; 9 bases are a match to TRBD1. J was trimmed by 12 bases and V by 0 bases; bases with no gene match: 6. Germline V gene lookup returns CDR1 LGHNA and CDR2 YSLEER. CDR3 length: 13 residues. This CDR3 reads CASSQDYGTGTYF. The DNA for the CDR3 is TGCGCCAGCAGCCAAGATTACGGGACAGGGACGTACTTC.

The chain uses TRBV15 and TRBJ2-1; 10 bases align to TRBD2. The CDR3 has 19 amino acids. J was trimmed by 0 bases and V by 0 bases; bases with no gene match: 8. Germline V gene data show CDR1 as LNHNV and CDR2 as YYDKDF (reference sequence). The CDR3 DNA sequence: TGTGCCACCAGCAGAGATCCCAGCGGGGGGGCCAGCTCCTACAATGAGCAGTTCTTC. This codes for CATSRDPSGGASSYNEQFF.

The V and J genes are TRBV27 and TRBJ2-1; tentatively, D is TRBD2 (6 bases). The CDR3 is made up of 17 amino acids. Germline V lookup: CDR1 MNHEY, CDR2 SMNVEV (reference sequence). Trimming shortened V by 6 bases and J by 4 bases, and 22 bases separated the two germline ends. The chain's CDR3 is CASRQSWGVFVYNEQFF. The CDR3 bases are TGTGCCAGCAGGCAATCGTGGGGGGTATTTGTATACAATGAGCAGTTCTTC.

This clone has a single count. One end of the junction is discordant with germline, which a read error may explain. The rearrangement joins TRBV27 to TRBJ1-2, with TRBD1 matching 8 bases. Germline V gives CDR1 MNHEY, CDR2 SMNVEV (reference sequence). This CDR3 comprises 14 residues. CDR3 region: CASSPLDRGQSYPF. CDR3 nucleotides: TGTGCCAGCAGTCCCCTAGACAGGGGTCAGAGCTACCCCTTC.

This clone was recorded a few times. The rearrangement joins TRBV6-5 to TRBJ1-1; no firm D call. The CDR3 runs to 15 residues. V was trimmed by 6 bases and J by 2 bases, leaving 16 bases between them. Looked up from germline, CDR1 is MNHEY and CDR2 is SVGAGI. The CDR3 region has the DNA TGTGCCAGCAGCCCTGCTGGACTCCATAACACTGAAGCTTTCTTT. Its protein is CASSPAGLHNTEAFF.